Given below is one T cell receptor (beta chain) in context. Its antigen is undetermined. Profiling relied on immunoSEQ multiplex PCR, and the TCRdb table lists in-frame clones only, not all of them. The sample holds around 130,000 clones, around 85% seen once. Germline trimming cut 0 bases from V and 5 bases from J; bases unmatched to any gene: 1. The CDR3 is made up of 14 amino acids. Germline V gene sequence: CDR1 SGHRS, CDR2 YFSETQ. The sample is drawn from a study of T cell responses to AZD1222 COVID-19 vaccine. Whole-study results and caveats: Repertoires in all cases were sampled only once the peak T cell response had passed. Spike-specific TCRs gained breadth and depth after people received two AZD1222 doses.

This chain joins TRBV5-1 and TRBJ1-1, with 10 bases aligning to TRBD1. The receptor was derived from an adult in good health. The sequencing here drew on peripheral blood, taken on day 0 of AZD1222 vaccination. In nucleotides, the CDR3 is TGCGCCAGCAGCTTGGGGGGACAGGGGACTGAAGCTTTCTTT. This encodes CASSLGGQGTEAFF. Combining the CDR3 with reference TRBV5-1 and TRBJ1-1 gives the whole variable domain KAGVTQTPRYLIKTRGQQVTLSCSPISGHRSVSWYQQTPGQGLQFLFEYFSETQRNKGNFPGRFSGRQFSNSRSEMNVSTLELGDSALYLCASSLGGQGTEAFFGQGTRLTVV.